The 25 T cell receptor beta chains below were found in one sample sequenced in a study of blood T cells in healthy people across ages. A J-beta primer mix and a sample-barcoded 5' primer were used in a second PCR of roughly 6 to 12 cycles. TCRdb passed the 5' RACE reads through MiXCR, listing each CDR3 protein once. Of approximately 760,000 distinct CDR3 sequences in the sample, 25% were seen once. These data were also filed under a second study, of T cells of mothers and their children.

The sample was blood. These receptors were collected from a boy aged 5-17 years in good health.

The rearrangement joins TRBV24-1 to TRBJ2-2; D not resolved. The germline gives CDR1 KGHDR, CDR2 SFDVKD. This CDR3 comprises 16 residues. Trimming took off 5 bases at V and 0 bases at J, with 12 bases between the two ends. CDR3 nucleotide sequence: TGTGCCACCAGTGGGTTCGGACGGGCGAACACCGGGGAGCTGTTTTTT. It is translated as CATSGFGRANTGELFF.

This clonotype has just one count. V usage is TRBV18 and J usage is TRBJ1-4; D uncertain. Trimming stripped 0 bases from V and 8 bases from J, with 10 bases between. In germline, CDR1 is KGHSH, CDR2 LQKENI. This CDR3 comprises 14 residues. In nucleotides, the CDR3 is TGTGCCAGCTCACCACCGAGGGTGAGGGAAAAACTGTTTTTT. Translating gives CASSPPRVREKLFF.

V and J are TRBV29-1 and TRBJ2-2, with 8 bases that match TRBD2. The CDR3 length is 16 residues. The V gene's germline CDR1 is SQVTM and CDR2 ANQGSEA. The V gene end was trimmed by 4 bases and the J gene end by 4 bases; junction bases not matched to a gene: 11. For the CDR3, the DNA is TGCAGCGTTGGACCCCATAGCGGGATCAGCACCGGGGAGCTGTTTTTT. It codes for CSVGPHSGISTGELFF.

The J gene is TRBJ2-5, the V gene TRBV20-1; D not resolved. Germline-derived CDR1 and CDR2 are DFQATT and SNEGSKA (reference sequence). The CDR3 is 13 residues long. V shed 5 bases and J shed 3 bases, with 13 bases lying between them. CDR3 in amino acids: CSAWTDKEETQYF. CDR3 DNA: TGCAGTGCTTGGACGGATAAGGAAGAGACCCAGTACTTC.

This clonotype was counted only a few times. The gene calls are TRBV11-2 and TRBJ2-3; TRBD2 agrees at 13 bases. Germline V lookup: CDR1 SGHAT, CDR2 FQNNGV. CDR3 length equals 14 residues. V dropped 6 bases and J dropped 6; count of bases not matched to a gene: 3. This chain's CDR3 is CASRGTSGADTQYF. DNA for the CDR3: TGTGCCAGCAGAGGGACTAGCGGGGCGGATACGCAGTATTTT.

V and J are TRBV28 and TRBJ2-2, with D perhaps matching TRBD1 (6 bases). CDR3 length equals 16 residues. V gave up 5 bases and J gave up 6 bases, with 19 bases separating them. Germline values: CDR1 MDHEN, CDR2 SYDVKM. The CDR3 nucleotides read TGTGCCAGCAGTCTATCGGACAGTCGCGGCGCCGGGGAGCTGTTTTTT. It yields the protein CASSLSDSRGAGELFF.

This clonotype was picked up a small number of times. V is TRBV12-3 or TRBV12-4 and J is TRBJ2-1; the D is unclear. The CDR3 totals 12 residues. Deletions cut 8 bases from V and 5 bases from J, with 10 bases between. The CDR3 is CASQVLDNEQFF. The CDR3 region has the DNA TGTGCCAGCCAGGTGCTTGACAATGAGCAGTTCTTC.

The chain is built from TRBV27 and TRBJ2-1; 11 nucleotides agree with TRBD2. The CDR3 length is 17 residues. J was trimmed by 1 base and V by 8 bases; bases with no gene match: 10. Germline values: CDR1 MNHEY, CDR2 SMNVEV (reference sequence). The CDR3: CASHGLAGRSSYNEQFF. The CDR3 bases are TGTGCCAGCCACGGACTAGCGGGTCGCTCATCCTACAATGAGCAGTTCTTC.

This clonotype came up once. This sequence joins TRBV3-1 and TRBJ2-7; 8 bases fit TRBD1. CDR1 is LGHDT, CDR2 YNNKEL, per germline (reference sequence). The CDR3 runs 14 residues. After removal of 0 bases from V and 5 bases from J, the junction contained 3 bases not matched to a gene. The CDR3 region is CASSQDAGGNEQYF. Here the CDR3 DNA reads TGTGCCAGCAGCCAAGATGCAGGGGGCAACGAGCAGTACTTC.

The chain uses TRBV6-5 and TRBJ2-1, with 7 nucleotides matching TRBD1. V shed 2 bases and J 5 bases; nucleotides not matched to a gene: 3. This CDR3 region has 14 residues. In germline, CDR1 is MNHEY, CDR2 SVGAGI. The CDR3 here is CASSYATGNNEQFF. CDR3 in DNA: TGTGCCAGCAGTTACGCGACAGGGAACAATGAGCAGTTCTTC.

This clonotype was counted a few times. The gene calls are TRBV5-4 and TRBJ2-5, with 7 bases identical to TRBD2. The DNA end lines up better with TRBJ2-1; the J call may be wrong. The germline V gene encodes CDR1 SGHNT and CDR2 YYREEE (reference sequence). This CDR3 has 15 amino acids. The CDR3 DNA is TGTGCCAGCAGGTCCTTGACTAGCCGGGAGGTGGAGCAGTTCTTC. Its translation is CASRSLTSREVEQFF.

In this sample, this clonotype turned up a few times. The chain links TRBV4-1 to TRBJ2-5; possible D gene TRBD2, 5 bases. V shed 1 base and J shed 5 bases, with 8 bases lying between them. Germline CDR1 is MGHRA and CDR2 is YSYEKL. The CDR3 extends over 13 amino acids. The DNA of the CDR3 is TGCGCCAGCAGCCAAGGACTAACGGAGACCCAGTACTTC. This codes for CASSQGLTETQYF.

V and J are TRBV11-1 and TRBJ2-3; no clear D. The germline gives CDR1 SGHAT, CDR2 FQDESV (reference sequence). This CDR3 region has 14 residues. Trimming cost V 6 bases and J 2 bases, with 12 bases left between them. The CDR3 region has the DNA TGTGCCAGCAGGGGCGAGGAATACACAGATACGCAGTATTTT. Encoded protein: CASRGEEYTDTQYF. The full variable domain, with the rest looked up from reference TRBV11-1 and TRBJ2-3, is EAEVAQSPRYKITEKSQAVAFWCDPISGHATLYWYRQILGQGPELLVQFQDESVVDDSQLPKDRFSAERLKGVDSTLKIQPAELGDSAMYLCASRGEEYTDTQYFGPGTRLTVL.

V is TRBV2 and J is TRBJ2-7; D remains unclear. V was clipped by 3 bases and J by 5 bases, with 2 bases between them. The CDR3 totals 10 residues. Germline V lookup: CDR1 SNHLY, CDR2 FYNNEI. The CDR3 protein is CASSEDEQYF. The CDR3 nucleotides read TGTGCCAGCAGTGAGGACGAGCAGTACTTC.

In its sample, this clonotype was seen a few times. This sequence joins TRBV12-3 or TRBV12-4 and TRBJ1-5; D uncertain. CDR3 length: 16 amino acids. The V gene lost 1 base and the J gene lost 6 bases, with 16 bases spanning the gap. The CDR3 nucleotides are TGTGCCAGCAGTTTAGGCAGTGGCTCTCCTACTCAGCCCCAGCATTTT. Its protein is CASSLGSGSPTQPQHF.

The V gene is TRBV29-1, the J gene TRBJ2-6; D may be TRBD2 (5 bases). V lost 5 bases and J lost 4, with 9 bases in between. The length of the CDR3 is 13 residues. In germline, CDR1 is SQVTM, CDR2 ANQGSEA. In nucleotides, the CDR3 is TGCAGCGTTCGAGGGCCCGGGGCCAACGTCCTGACTTTC. Translation gives CSVRGPGANVLTF.

The chain links TRBV7-2 to TRBJ2-5; D unclear. The CDR3 covers 14 residues. Germline V gene lookup returns CDR1 SGHTA and CDR2 FQGNSA. Trimming cost V 3 bases and J 0 bases, with 8 bases left between them. The CDR3 DNA follows: TGTGCCAGCAGCTTCGTGTTCGACCAAGAGACCCAGTACTTC. Residues: CASSFVFDQETQYF.

The genes are TRBV29-1 and TRBJ1-2; D unclear. Germline V gene lookup returns CDR1 SQVTM and CDR2 ANQGSEA. The CDR3 consists of 12 residues. Trimming removed 5 bases from V and 4 bases from J, with 11 bases in between. CDR3 region: CSVPDVAYGYTF. CDR3 in DNA: TGCAGCGTTCCCGACGTTGCCTATGGCTACACCTTC.

The sample holds a few counts of this clonotype. The J gene is TRBJ2-3, the V gene TRBV4-1; D unclear. The germline V gene has CDR1 MGHRA and CDR2 YSYEKL. V lost 0 bases and J lost 6, with 13 bases in between. The CDR3 has 15 amino acids. The DNA for the CDR3 is TGCGCCAGCAGCCAAGAAGGAAGGGTGTCTGATACGCAGTATTTT. Encoded protein: CASSQEGRVSDTQYF.

This sequence joins TRBV19 and TRBJ1-6; D possibly corresponds to TRBD1 (5 bases). Germline values: CDR1 LNHDA, CDR2 SQIVND (reference sequence). Trimming took off 3 bases at V and 7 bases at J, with 16 bases between the two ends. The CDR3 is 16 amino acids. The CDR3 sequence: CASSIRRELRNSPLHF. Here the CDR3 DNA reads TGTGCCAGTAGTATTCGCAGGGAGTTGAGAAATTCACCCCTCCACTTT.

The chain recombines TRBV12-5 with TRBJ2-7, with a weak D call TRBD2 (5 bases). In germline, CDR1 is LGHNT, CDR2 FRNRAP. The V gene lost 4 bases and the J gene lost 1 base, with 20 bases spanning the gap. The CDR3 loop spans 17 amino acids. In DNA form, the CDR3 reads TGTGCTAGTGGTTCGGAGGTTTTGTTAGACAAGTCCTACGAGCAGTACTTC. It is translated as CASGSEVLLDKSYEQYF.

This chain uses TRBV12-3 or TRBV12-4 with TRBJ2-5; the match to TRBD2 covers 10 bases. Trimming removed 2 bases from V and 6 bases from J; junction bases left unmatched: 3. The CDR3 length is 14 residues. The CDR3 region is CASSLLAGEKTQYF. In DNA form, the CDR3 reads TGTGCCAGCAGTTTACTAGCGGGGGAGAAGACCCAGTACTTC.

CDR3 amino acids: CASSLGWGGEETQYF. The CDR3 nucleotides read TGTGCCAGCAGCTTGGGATGGGGGGGAGAGGAGACCCAGTACTTC. The rearrangement links TRBV7-2 to TRBJ2-5; 7 nucleotides align to TRBD2. This CDR3 contains 15 residues. From germline, CDR1 is SGHTA and CDR2 FQGNSA. V shed 3 bases, J shed 5 bases, and the junction held 9 bases outside the gene matches.

This chain connects TRBV21-1 to TRBJ1-1; TRBD1, as called in the table, went unchecked against the DNA. TRBV21-1 is listed as a pseudogene. CDR3 length: 15 residues. The CDR3 nucleotides are TGTGCCGGCAGCAACCGGACAGGGACCAACACTGAAGCTTTCTTT. This codes for CAGSNRTGTNTEAFF.

This chain joins TRBV7-6 and TRBJ1-5; D is perhaps TRBD1 (6 bases). The V and J ends lost 4 bases and 2 bases respectively, with 9 bases between them. CDR1 and CDR2 (germline): SGHVS, FNYEAQ. The CDR3 contains 14 residues. The CDR3 sequence: CASSSAGGNQPQHF. The CDR3 DNA reads as TGTGCCAGCAGCTCCGCAGGGGGCAATCAGCCCCAGCATTTT.